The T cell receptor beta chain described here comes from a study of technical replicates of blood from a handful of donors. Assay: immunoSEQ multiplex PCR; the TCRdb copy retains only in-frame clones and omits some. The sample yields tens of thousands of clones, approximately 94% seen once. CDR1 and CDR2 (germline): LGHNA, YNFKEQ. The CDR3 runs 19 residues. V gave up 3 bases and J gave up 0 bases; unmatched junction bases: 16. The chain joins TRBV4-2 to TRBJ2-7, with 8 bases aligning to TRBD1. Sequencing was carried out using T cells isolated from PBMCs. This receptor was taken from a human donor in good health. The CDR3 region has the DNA TGTGCCAGCAGCCAGCAGGGGGCGCGTCAATACTGGCGCTCCTACGAGCAGTACTTC. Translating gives CASSQQGARQYWRSYEQYF.